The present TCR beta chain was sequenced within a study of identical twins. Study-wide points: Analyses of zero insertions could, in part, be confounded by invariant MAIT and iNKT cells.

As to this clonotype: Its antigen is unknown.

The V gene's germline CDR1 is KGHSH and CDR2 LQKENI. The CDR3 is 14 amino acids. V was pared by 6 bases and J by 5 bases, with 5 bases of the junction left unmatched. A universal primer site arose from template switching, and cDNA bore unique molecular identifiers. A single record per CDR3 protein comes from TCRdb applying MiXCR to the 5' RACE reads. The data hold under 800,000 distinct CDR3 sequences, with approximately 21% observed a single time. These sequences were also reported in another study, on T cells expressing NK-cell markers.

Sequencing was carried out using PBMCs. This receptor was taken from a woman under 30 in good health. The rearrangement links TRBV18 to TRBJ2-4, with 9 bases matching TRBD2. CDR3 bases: TGTGCCAGCTCTTCCGTAGCGGGAGAAAACATTCAGTACTTC. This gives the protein CASSSVAGENIQYF.